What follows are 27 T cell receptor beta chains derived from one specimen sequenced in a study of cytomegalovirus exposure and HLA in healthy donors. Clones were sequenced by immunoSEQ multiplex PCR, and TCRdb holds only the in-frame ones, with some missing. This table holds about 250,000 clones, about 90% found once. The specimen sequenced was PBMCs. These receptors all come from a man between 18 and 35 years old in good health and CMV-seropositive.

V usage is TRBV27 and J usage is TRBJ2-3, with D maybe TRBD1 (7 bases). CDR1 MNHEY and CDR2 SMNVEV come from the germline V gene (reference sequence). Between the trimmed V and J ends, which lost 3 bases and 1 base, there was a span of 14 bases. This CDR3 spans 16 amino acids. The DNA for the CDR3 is TGTGCCAGCAGTTTCACCAGGGGGGCACGCACAGATACGCAGTATTTT. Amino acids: CASSFTRGARTDTQYF.

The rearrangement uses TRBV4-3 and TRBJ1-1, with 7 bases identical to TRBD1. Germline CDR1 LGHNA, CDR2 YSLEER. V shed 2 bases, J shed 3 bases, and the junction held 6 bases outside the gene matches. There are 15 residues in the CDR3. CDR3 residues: CASSQFEGADTEAFF. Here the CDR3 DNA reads TGCGCCAGCAGCCAATTCGAGGGGGCGGACACTGAAGCTTTCTTT.

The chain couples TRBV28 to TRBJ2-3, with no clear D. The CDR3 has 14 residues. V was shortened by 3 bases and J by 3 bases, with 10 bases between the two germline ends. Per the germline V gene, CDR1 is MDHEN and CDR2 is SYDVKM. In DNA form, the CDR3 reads TGTGCCAGCAGTTTTGGCGGAGTGACAGATACGCAGTATTTT. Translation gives CASSFGGVTDTQYF.

CDR3 loop: CASSRDGGAYEQYF. In nucleotides, the CDR3 is TGCGCCAGCAGCCGGGACGGTGGAGCCTACGAGCAGTACTTC. The V gene is TRBV4-1, the J gene TRBJ2-7; perhaps D is TRBD1 or TRBD2 (5 bases each). Germline assignment: CDR1 MGHRA and CDR2 YSYEKL. The CDR3 totals 14 residues. With 4 bases removed from V and 2 bases from J, the gap between germline ends came to 12 bases.

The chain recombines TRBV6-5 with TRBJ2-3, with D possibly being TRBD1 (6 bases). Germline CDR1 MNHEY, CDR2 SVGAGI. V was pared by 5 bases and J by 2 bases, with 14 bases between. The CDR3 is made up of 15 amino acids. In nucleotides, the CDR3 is TGTGCCAGCAGTCACCGGGACATCAACACAGATACGCAGTATTTT. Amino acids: CASSHRDINTDTQYF.

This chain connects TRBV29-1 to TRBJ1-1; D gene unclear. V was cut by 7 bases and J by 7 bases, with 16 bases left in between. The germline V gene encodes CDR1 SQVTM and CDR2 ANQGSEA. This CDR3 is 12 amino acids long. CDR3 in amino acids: CSAYVPGSEAFF. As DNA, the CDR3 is TGCAGCGCGTACGTGCCGGGTAGTGAAGCTTTCTTT.

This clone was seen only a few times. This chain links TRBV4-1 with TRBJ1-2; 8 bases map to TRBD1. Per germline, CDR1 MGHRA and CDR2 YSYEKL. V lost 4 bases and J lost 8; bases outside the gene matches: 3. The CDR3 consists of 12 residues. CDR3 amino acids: CASSPTGVGYTF. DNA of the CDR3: TGCGCCAGCAGCCCGACAGGGGTAGGCTACACCTTC.

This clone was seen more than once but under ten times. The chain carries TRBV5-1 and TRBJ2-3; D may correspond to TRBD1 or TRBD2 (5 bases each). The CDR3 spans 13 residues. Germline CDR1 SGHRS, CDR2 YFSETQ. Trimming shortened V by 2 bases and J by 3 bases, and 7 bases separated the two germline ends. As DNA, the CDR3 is TGCGCCAGCAGCTTCGAGGGGACAGATACGCAGTATTTT. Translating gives CASSFEGTDTQYF.

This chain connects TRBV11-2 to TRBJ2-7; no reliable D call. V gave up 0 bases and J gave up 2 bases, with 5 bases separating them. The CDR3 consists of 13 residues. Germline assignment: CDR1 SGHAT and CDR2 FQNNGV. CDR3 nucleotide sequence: TGTGCCAGCAGCTTAGACCGGACCTACGAGCAGTACTTC. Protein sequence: CASSLDRTYEQYF.

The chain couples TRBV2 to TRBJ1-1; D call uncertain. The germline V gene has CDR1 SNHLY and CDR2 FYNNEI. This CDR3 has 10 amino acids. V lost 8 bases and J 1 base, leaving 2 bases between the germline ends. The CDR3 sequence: CASRNTEAFF. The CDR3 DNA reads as TGTGCCAGCCGGAACACTGAAGCTTTCTTT.

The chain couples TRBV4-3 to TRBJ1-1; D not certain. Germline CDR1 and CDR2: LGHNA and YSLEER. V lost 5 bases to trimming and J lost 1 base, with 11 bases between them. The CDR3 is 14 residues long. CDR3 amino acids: CASSGIRENTEAFF. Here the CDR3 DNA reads TGCGCCAGCAGCGGCATCCGGGAGAACACTGAAGCTTTCTTT.

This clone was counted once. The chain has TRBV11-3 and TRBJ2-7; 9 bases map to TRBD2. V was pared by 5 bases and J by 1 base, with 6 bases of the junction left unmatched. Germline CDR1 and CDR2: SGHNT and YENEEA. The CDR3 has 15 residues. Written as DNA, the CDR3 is TGTGCCAGCAGCACCACTAGCGGGCCTTCCTACGAGCAGTACTTC. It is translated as CASSTTSGPSYEQYF.

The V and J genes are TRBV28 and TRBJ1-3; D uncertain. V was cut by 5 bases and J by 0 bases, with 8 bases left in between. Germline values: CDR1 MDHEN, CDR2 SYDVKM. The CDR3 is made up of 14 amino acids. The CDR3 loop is CASSLALSGNTIYF. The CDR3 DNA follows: TGTGCCAGCAGTCTCGCCCTCTCTGGAAACACCATATATTTT.

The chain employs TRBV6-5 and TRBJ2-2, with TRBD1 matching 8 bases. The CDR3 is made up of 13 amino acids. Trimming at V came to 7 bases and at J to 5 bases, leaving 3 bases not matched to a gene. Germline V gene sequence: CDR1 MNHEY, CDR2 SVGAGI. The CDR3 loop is CASKQGDTGELFF. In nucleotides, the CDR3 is TGTGCCAGCAAACAGGGGGATACCGGGGAGCTGTTTTTT.

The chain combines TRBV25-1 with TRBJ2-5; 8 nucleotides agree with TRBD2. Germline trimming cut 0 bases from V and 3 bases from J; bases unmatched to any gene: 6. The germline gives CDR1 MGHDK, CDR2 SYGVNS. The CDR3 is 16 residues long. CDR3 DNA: TGTGCCAGCAGTGAATATGCAGCGGGAGAAAAAGAGACCCAGTACTTC. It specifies CASSEYAAGEKETQYF. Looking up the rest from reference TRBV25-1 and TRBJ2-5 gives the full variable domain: EADIYQTPRYLVIGTGKKITLECSQTMGHDKMYWYQQDPGMELHLIHYSYGVNSTEKGDLSSESTVSRIRTEHFPLTLESARPSHTSQYLCASSEYAAGEKETQYFGPGTRLLVL.

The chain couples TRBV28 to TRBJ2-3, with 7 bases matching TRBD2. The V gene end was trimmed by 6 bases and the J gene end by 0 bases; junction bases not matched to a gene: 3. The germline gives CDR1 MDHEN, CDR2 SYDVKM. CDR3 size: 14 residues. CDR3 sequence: CASRSGISTDTQYF. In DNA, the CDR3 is TGTGCCAGCAGAAGCGGGATAAGCACAGATACGCAGTATTTT.

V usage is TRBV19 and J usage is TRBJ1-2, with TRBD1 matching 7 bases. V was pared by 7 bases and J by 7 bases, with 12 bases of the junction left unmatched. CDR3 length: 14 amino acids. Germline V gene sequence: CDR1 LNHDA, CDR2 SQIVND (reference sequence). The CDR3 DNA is TGTGCCAGTACTTTAAGACAGGGACTGGCTGGCTACACCTTC. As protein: CASTLRQGLAGYTF.

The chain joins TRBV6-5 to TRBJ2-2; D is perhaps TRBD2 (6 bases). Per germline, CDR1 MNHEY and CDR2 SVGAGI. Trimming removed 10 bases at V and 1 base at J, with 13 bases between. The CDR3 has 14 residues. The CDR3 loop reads CATSLAMNTGELFF. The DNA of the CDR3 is TGTGCCACCTCTCTAGCGATGAACACCGGGGAGCTGTTTTTT.

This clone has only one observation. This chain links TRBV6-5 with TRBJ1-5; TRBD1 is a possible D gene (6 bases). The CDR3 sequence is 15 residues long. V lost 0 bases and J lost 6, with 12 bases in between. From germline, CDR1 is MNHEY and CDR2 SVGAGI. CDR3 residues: CASSYSSGGSQPQHF. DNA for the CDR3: TGTGCCAGCAGTTACTCTTCCGGGGGCAGTCAGCCCCAGCATTTT.

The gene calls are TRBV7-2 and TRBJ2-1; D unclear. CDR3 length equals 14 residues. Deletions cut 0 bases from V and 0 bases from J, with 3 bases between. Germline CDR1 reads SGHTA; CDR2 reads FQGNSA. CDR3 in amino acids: CASSLAASYNEQFF. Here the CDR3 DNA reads TGTGCCAGCAGCTTAGCGGCCTCCTACAATGAGCAGTTCTTC.

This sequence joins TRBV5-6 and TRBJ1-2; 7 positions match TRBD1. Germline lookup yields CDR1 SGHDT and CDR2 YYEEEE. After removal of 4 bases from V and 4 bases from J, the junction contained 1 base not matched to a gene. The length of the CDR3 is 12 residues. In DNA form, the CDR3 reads TGTGCCAGCAGCACAGGGGCCTATGGCTACACCTTC. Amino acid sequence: CASSTGAYGYTF.

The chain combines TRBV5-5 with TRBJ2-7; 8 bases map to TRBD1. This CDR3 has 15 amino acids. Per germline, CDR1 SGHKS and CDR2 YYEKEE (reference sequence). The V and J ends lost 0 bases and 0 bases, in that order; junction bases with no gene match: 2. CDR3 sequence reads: CASSLGTGSSYEQYF. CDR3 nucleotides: TGTGCCAGCAGCTTGGGGACAGGGAGCTCCTACGAGCAGTACTTC. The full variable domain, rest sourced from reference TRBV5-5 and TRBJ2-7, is DAGVTQSPTHLIKTRGQQVTLRCSPISGHKSVSWYQQVLGQGPQFIFQYYEKEERGRGNFPDRFSARQFPNYSSELNVNALLLGDSALYLCASSLGTGSSYEQYFGPGTRLTVT.

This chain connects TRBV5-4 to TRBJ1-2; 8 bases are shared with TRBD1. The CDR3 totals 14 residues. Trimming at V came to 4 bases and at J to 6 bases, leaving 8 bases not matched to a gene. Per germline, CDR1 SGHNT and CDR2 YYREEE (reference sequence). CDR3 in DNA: TGTGCCAGCAGCCCCGGCAGGGGGCCTGATGGCTACACCTTC. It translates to CASSPGRGPDGYTF.

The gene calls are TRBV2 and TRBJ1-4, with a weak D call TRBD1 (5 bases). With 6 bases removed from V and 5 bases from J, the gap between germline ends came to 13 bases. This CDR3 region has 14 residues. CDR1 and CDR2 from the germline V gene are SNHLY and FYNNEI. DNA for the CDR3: TGTGCCAGCAGCCGACAGACAATGAATGAAAAACTGTTTTTT. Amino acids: CASSRQTMNEKLFF.

CDR3 loop: CASGTGSSYEQYF. The CDR3 DNA reads as TGTGCCAGCGGGACAGGGAGCTCCTACGAGCAGTACTTC. The chain uses TRBV6-6 and TRBJ2-7; 9 bases line up with TRBD1. This CDR3 region has 13 residues. J gave up 0 bases and V 8 bases, and 2 bases lay outside the gene matches. Germline V CDR1 and CDR2: MNHNY, SVGAGI (reference sequence).

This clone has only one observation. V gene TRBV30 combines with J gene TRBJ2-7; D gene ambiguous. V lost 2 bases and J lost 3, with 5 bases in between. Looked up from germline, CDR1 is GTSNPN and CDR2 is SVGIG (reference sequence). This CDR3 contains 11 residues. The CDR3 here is CAWSSIYEQYF. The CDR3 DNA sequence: TGTGCCTGGAGTAGCATCTACGAGCAGTACTTC.

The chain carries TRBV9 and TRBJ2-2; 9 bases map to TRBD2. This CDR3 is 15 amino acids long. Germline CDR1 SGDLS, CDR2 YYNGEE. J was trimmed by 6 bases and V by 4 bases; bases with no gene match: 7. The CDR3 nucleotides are TGTGCCAGCAGCTACGGGACTAGCCTCCCCGGGGAGCTGTTTTTT. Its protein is CASSYGTSLPGELFF.